Below are 32 T cell receptor beta chains sequenced from a single sample in a study of blood T cell repertoires in COVID-19 (TCRdb year 2020). Libraries were made using the immunoSEQ multiplex PCR assay. TCRdb stores this immuneACCESS table with in-frame sequences only. Part of the clones is absent; in the studies checked, under half of the shortfall reflects unresolved V genes, and no reason is known for the rest. The table for this sample lists 290,000 or so clones; around 87% of them were counted only once. The biggest ten clones account for roughly 2.1% of the sample. The sequencing input was peripheral blood. These receptors all come from a man aged 18-30 years with active or convalescent COVID-19.

The gene calls are TRBV6-6 and TRBJ1-1, with D possibly TRBD1 on 5 matching bases. The CDR3 spans 13 residues. The V gene's germline CDR1 is MNHNY and CDR2 SVGAGI (reference sequence). V dropped 3 bases and J dropped 4 bases, with 9 bases sitting between them. CDR3 sequence (DNA): TGTGCCAGCAGTTATGGCGGGGGCACTGAAGCTTTCTTT. Translating it yields CASSYGGGTEAFF.

The chain joins TRBV18 to TRBJ2-6, with D possibly TRBD1 on 6 matching bases. This CDR3 has 16 amino acids. V lost 2 bases, J lost 4 bases, and 12 bases lay in between. Germline V gene lookup returns CDR1 KGHSH and CDR2 LQKENI. CDR3 coding DNA: TGTGCCAGCTCACCAACAGGGTGGTCGGGGGCCAACGTCCTGACTTTC. It codes for CASSPTGWSGANVLTF.

The genes are TRBV19 and TRBJ1-2; D uncertain. Germline V lookup: CDR1 LNHDA, CDR2 SQIVND (reference sequence). The V gene lost 3 bases and the J gene lost 7 bases, with 15 bases spanning the gap. The CDR3 loop spans 14 amino acids. The CDR3 is CASSIIPSPRGYTF. DNA for the CDR3: TGTGCCAGTAGTATCATCCCCTCTCCGCGTGGCTACACCTTC.

This sequence joins TRBV28 and TRBJ2-7; 7 nucleotides match TRBD1. The ends lost 3 bases at V and 5 bases at J; junction bases unmatched: 4. The CDR3 is 13 amino acids. The V gene's germline CDR1 is MDHEN and CDR2 SYDVKM. CDR3 protein: CASSFQGVDEQYF. In DNA form, the CDR3 reads TGTGCCAGCAGTTTTCAGGGGGTGGACGAGCAGTACTTC. Full variable domain (missing parts from reference TRBV28 and TRBJ2-7): DVKVTQSSRYLVKRTGEKVFLECVQDMDHENMFWYRQDPGLGLRLIYFSYDVKMKEKGDIPEGYSVSREKKERFSLILESASTNQTSMYLCASSFQGVDEQYFGPGTRLTVT.

The rearrangement links TRBV28 to TRBJ2-5, with 13 bases that match TRBD2. Germline V gene sequence: CDR1 MDHEN, CDR2 SYDVKM. This CDR3 has 16 residues. V was pared by 5 bases and J by 2 bases, with 5 bases of the junction left unmatched. The CDR3 spells CASSPQLAGGQETQYF. The CDR3 bases are TGTGCCAGCAGTCCGCAACTAGCGGGAGGGCAAGAGACCCAGTACTTC. Looking up the rest from reference TRBV28 and TRBJ2-5 gives the full variable domain: DVKVTQSSRYLVKRTGEKVFLECVQDMDHENMFWYRQDPGLGLRLIYFSYDVKMKEKGDIPEGYSVSREKKERFSLILESASTNQTSMYLCASSPQLAGGQETQYFGPGTRLLVL.

This chain connects TRBV7-6 to TRBJ1-6, with D perhaps matching TRBD1 (6 bases). The V end lost 2 bases, the J end lost 1 base, and 9 bases lay between the germline ends. The length of the CDR3 is 16 residues. Per the germline V gene, CDR1 is SGHVS and CDR2 is FNYEAQ. CDR3 sequence: CASSLRGSSYNSPLHF. The CDR3 coding sequence is TGTGCCAGCAGCTTAAGGGGGAGTTCCTATAATTCACCCCTCCACTTT. The full variable domain, in which reference TRBV7-6 and TRBJ1-6 provide the parts outside the CDR3, is GAGVSQSPRYKVTKRGQDVALRCDPISGHVSLYWYRQALGQGPEFLTYFNYEAQQDKSGLPNDRFSAERPEGSISTLTIQRTEQRDSAMYRCASSLRGSSYNSPLHFGNGTRLTVT.

V and J are TRBV27 and TRBJ1-4; maybe TRBD1 (5 bases). Trimming shortened V by 5 bases and J by 5 bases, and 18 bases separated the two germline ends. The CDR3 contains 16 residues. The germline V gene has CDR1 MNHEY and CDR2 SMNVEV (reference sequence). In DNA, the CDR3 is TGTGCCAGCAGTCCGAAGGCGGGGACTCCGAATGAAAAACTGTTTTTT. It translates to CASSPKAGTPNEKLFF.

V and J are TRBV6-5 and TRBJ1-2, with 9 bases identical to TRBD1. The CDR3 contains 15 residues. Germline-derived CDR1 and CDR2 are MNHEY and SVGAGI. J lost 3 bases, V lost 5 bases, and 7 bases had no gene match. In nucleotides, the CDR3 is TGTGCCAGCAGTCCTATCGACAGGGGGTACTATGGCTACACCTTC. It translates to CASSPIDRGYYGYTF.

This clone was recorded only once. Germline is not matched at one junction end, which may reflect a read error. This rearrangement joins TRBV2 to TRBJ2-2; 9 bases fit TRBD2. Germline V gene data show CDR1 as SNHLY and CDR2 as FYNNEI. CDR3 length: 15 residues. The CDR3: CASSLAGAKTGELFF. The CDR3 region has the DNA TGTGCCAGCAGTTTAGCGGGAGCGAAAACCGGGGAGCTGTTTTTT.

This clone was seen once. The chain employs TRBV12-2 and TRBJ2-7; TRBD1, the table's D call, was not compared with the DNA. TRBV12-2 is labeled a pseudogene. The CDR3 spans 15 residues. CDR3 sequence: CASRLGGQKSYEQYF. The CDR3, as DNA: TGTGCAAGTCGCTTAGGGGGACAGAAAAGTTACGAGCAGTACTTC.

This clone was recorded once. The chain links TRBV7-9 to TRBJ2-1; no clear D. Deletions cut 4 bases from V and 4 bases from J, with 8 bases between. The germline V gene has CDR1 SEHNR and CDR2 FQNEAQ (reference sequence). This CDR3 is built from 13 residues. This CDR3 is CASSSDTYNEQFF. CDR3 DNA sequence: TGTGCCAGCAGCTCAGACACTTACAATGAGCAGTTCTTC.

This chain joins TRBV27 and TRBJ1-6; D is uncertain. From germline, CDR1 is MNHEY and CDR2 SMNVEV (reference sequence). V gave up 5 bases and J gave up 3 bases, with 11 bases separating them. This CDR3 is 15 amino acids long. CDR3 nucleotide sequence: TGTGCCAGCAGTCCGCCGCGTGGCTATAATTCACCCCTCCACTTT. Its translation is CASSPPRGYNSPLHF.

In this sample, this clone turned up once. This sequence joins TRBV7-9 and TRBJ1-1; D gene unclear. This CDR3 contains 11 residues. V was pared by 3 bases and J by 7 bases, with 6 bases between. Germline lookup yields CDR1 SEHNR and CDR2 FQNEAQ (reference sequence). CDR3 residues: CASSFYDEAFF. The CDR3 region has the DNA TGTGCCAGCAGCTTCTATGATGAAGCTTTCTTT.

The chain employs TRBV7-9 and TRBJ2-3, with D unclear. Per germline, CDR1 SEHNR and CDR2 FQNEAQ (reference sequence). This CDR3 spans 12 amino acids. The V and J ends lost 6 bases and 4 bases respectively, with 8 bases between them. In nucleotides, the CDR3 is TGTGCCAGCAGTTCTACTTCAGATACGCAGTATTTT. It is translated as CASSSTSDTQYF.

This chain links TRBV5-1 with TRBJ1-2; 9 bases align to TRBD1. With 4 bases clipped from V and 3 bases from J, the junction kept 7 bases outside the gene matches. Germline CDR1 reads SGHRS; CDR2 reads YFSETQ. The CDR3 covers 15 residues. CDR3 sequence: CASSTWTGADYGYTF. The CDR3 DNA reads TGCGCCAGCAGCACCTGGACAGGGGCCGACTATGGCTACACCTTC.

This clone was picked up one time. For the CDR3, the DNA is TGCGCCAGCAGCTTGCTTACCGGGAGTTCTGGAAACACCATATATTTT. Encoded protein: CASSLLTGSSGNTIYF. The rearrangement uses TRBV5-1 and TRBJ1-3, with D uncertain. V dropped 1 base and J dropped 1 base, with 12 bases sitting between them. Germline CDR1 reads SGHRS; CDR2 reads YFSETQ. The CDR3 consists of 16 residues.

The J gene is TRBJ2-1, the V gene TRBV28; D is undetermined. The germline V and J ends were trimmed by 2 bases and 0 bases, with 8 bases remaining between them. The length of the CDR3 is 15 residues. The germline V gene encodes CDR1 MDHEN and CDR2 SYDVKM. CDR3 protein: CASSLAIHSYNEQFF. CDR3 nucleotide sequence: TGTGCCAGCAGTTTAGCGATCCACTCCTACAATGAGCAGTTCTTC.

The rearrangement links TRBV29-1 to TRBJ1-5; no definite D call. The germline gives CDR1 SQVTM, CDR2 ANQGSEA. The CDR3 totals 13 residues. The V gene lost 4 bases and the J gene lost 5 bases, with 12 bases spanning the gap. As DNA, the CDR3 is TGCAGCGTTGGAGGGAGGAGGGATCAGCCCCAGCATTTT. Its protein is CSVGGRRDQPQHF.

The chain employs TRBV27 and TRBJ2-2; D is uncertain. CDR1 and CDR2 (germline): MNHEY, SMNVEV (reference sequence). V was shortened by 4 bases and J by 5 bases, with 2 bases between the two germline ends. This CDR3 contains 11 residues. The CDR3: CASSSTGELFF. CDR3 coding DNA: TGTGCCAGCAGTTCAACCGGGGAGCTGTTTTTT.

The chain employs TRBV7-8 and TRBJ1-4; 9 bases match TRBD1. There are 18 residues in the CDR3. CDR1 is SGHVS and CDR2 is FQNEAQ in the germline V gene. V lost 1 base to trimming and J lost 0 bases; unmatched junction nucleotides: 6. In DNA form, the CDR3 reads TGTGCCAGCAGCTTAGTAGGGACAGGGATTGCAACTAATGAAAAACTGTTTTTT. It translates to CASSLVGTGIATNEKLFF. Full variable domain (rest looked up from reference TRBV7-8 and TRBJ1-4): GAGVSQSPRYKVAKRGQDVALRCDPISGHVSLFWYQQALGQGPEFLTYFQNEAQLDKSGLPSDRFFAERPEGSVSTLKIQRTQQEDSAVYLCASSLVGTGIATNEKLFFGSGTQLSVL.

The CDR3 DNA reads as TGTGCCAGCAGCATACGCAGGGGGCTTACTGAAGCTTTCTTT. Its translation: CASSIRRGLTEAFF. The chain joins TRBV7-8 to TRBJ1-1, with 8 positions matching TRBD1. The CDR3 length is 14 residues. Germline CDR1 and CDR2: SGHVS and FQNEAQ. V trimming: 5 bases; J trimming: 5 bases; junction bases outside the gene matches: 7. Full variable domain (outside the CDR3, taken from reference TRBV7-8 and TRBJ1-1): GAGVSQSPRYKVAKRGQDVALRCDPISGHVSLFWYQQALGQGPEFLTYFQNEAQLDKSGLPSDRFFAERPEGSVSTLKIQRTQQEDSAVYLCASSIRRGLTEAFFGQGTRLTVV.

This rearrangement joins TRBV6-6 to TRBJ2-3; no firm D call. Germline CDR1 reads MNHNY; CDR2 reads SVGAGI (reference sequence). Trimming shortened V by 2 bases and J by 2 bases, and 11 bases separated the two germline ends. The CDR3 spans 15 residues. CDR3 amino acids: CASSYPLTLTDTQYF. The CDR3 bases are TGTGCCAGCAGTTACCCTCTTACTCTCACAGATACGCAGTATTTT.

The gene calls are TRBV7-9 and TRBJ2-7; weak D call: TRBD2 (5 bases). Germline CDR1 reads SEHNR; CDR2 reads FQNEAQ (reference sequence). The CDR3 runs to 13 residues. Trimming removed 0 bases from V and 4 bases from J, with 7 bases in between. Here the CDR3 reads CASSLADWYEQYF. The CDR3 bases are TGTGCCAGCAGCTTAGCGGACTGGTACGAGCAGTACTTC.

This clone was found a few times. CDR3 sequence reads: CASSIRYSGANVLTF. In DNA form, the CDR3 reads TGTGCCAGTAGTATACGGTACTCTGGGGCCAACGTCCTGACTTTC. The J gene is TRBJ2-6, the V gene TRBV19, with no clear D. V shed 2 bases and J shed 0 bases, with 5 bases lying between them. The CDR3 length is 15 residues. The V gene's germline CDR1 is LNHDA and CDR2 SQIVND (reference sequence).

This chain joins TRBV27 and TRBJ2-5; 11 bases align to TRBD2. This CDR3 comprises 20 residues. The germline CDR1 and CDR2 sequences are MNHEY and SMNVEV (reference sequence). J lost 6 bases, V lost 4 bases, and 22 bases had no gene match. The CDR3 nucleotides read TGTGCCAGCAGTTCATATCAAACGATGGCTAGCGGGAGGAAATTGAAGACCCAGTACTTC. It yields the protein CASSSYQTMASGRKLKTQYF.

The rearrangement joins TRBV25-1 to TRBJ2-7; D unresolved. This CDR3 region has 12 residues. Germline CDR1 is MGHDK and CDR2 is SYGVNS. V was trimmed by 5 bases and J by 6 bases, leaving 11 bases between them. The CDR3 sequence is CASSFGVGEQYF. DNA for the CDR3: TGTGCCAGCAGTTTCGGAGTTGGCGAGCAGTACTTC.

The rearrangement links TRBV7-9 to TRBJ1-4, with a tentative D call TRBD1 (5 bases). With 1 base removed from V and 1 base from J, the gap between germline ends came to 7 bases. This CDR3 spans 15 amino acids. CDR1 is SEHNR, CDR2 FQNEAQ, per germline (reference sequence). In DNA, the CDR3 is TGTGCCAGCAGCTTAGTTCAGGGAACTAATGAAAAACTGTTTTTT. Translated: CASSLVQGTNEKLFF.

The chain carries TRBV19 and TRBJ1-5; possible D gene TRBD1, 6 bases. V lost 7 bases and J 4 bases, leaving 11 bases between the germline ends. This CDR3 has 13 residues. Germline CDR1 and CDR2: LNHDA and SQIVND (reference sequence). CDR3 nucleotide sequence: TGTGCCAGTAAAGGGGGTTCAAATCAGCCCCAGCATTTT. Its protein product is CASKGGSNQPQHF. Full variable domain (missing parts from reference TRBV19 and TRBJ1-5): DGGITQSPKYLFRKEGQNVTLSCEQNLNHDAMYWYRQDPGQGLRLIYYSQIVNDFQKGDIAEGYSVSREKKESFPLTVTSAQKNPTAFYLCASKGGSNQPQHFGDGTRLSIL.

The chain carries TRBV29-1 and TRBJ2-2; no definite D call. This CDR3 comprises 12 residues. Germline values: CDR1 SQVTM, CDR2 ANQGSEA. The V gene lost 6 bases and the J gene lost 6 bases, with 11 bases spanning the gap. The chain's CDR3 is CSVAGGSGELFF. As DNA, the CDR3 is TGCAGCGTGGCCGGCGGCTCCGGGGAGCTGTTTTTT.

CDR3 in amino acids: CATSRVNTEAFF. CDR3 DNA: TGTGCCACTTCCAGGGTGAACACTGAAGCTTTCTTT. V gene TRBV13 combines with J gene TRBJ1-1, with D possibly TRBD1 on 5 matching bases. This CDR3 has 12 residues. Germline CDR1 is PRHDT and CDR2 is FYEKMQ (reference sequence). Trimming shortened V by 10 bases and J by 0 bases, and 9 bases separated the two germline ends.

The rearrangement links TRBV18 to TRBJ1-2; D is ambiguous. V was shortened by 6 bases and J by 3 bases, with 17 bases between the two germline ends. The CDR3 is 15 residues long. CDR1 and CDR2 (germline): KGHSH, LQKENI. The CDR3, as DNA: TGTGCCAGCTCCCACGACACTCCCCCGGACTATGGCTACACCTTC. Translation gives CASSHDTPPDYGYTF.

Here the CDR3 DNA reads TGTGCGCAAAAACATCGGGGTTACGAGCAGTACTTC. Amino acid sequence: CAQKHRGYEQYF. The chain has TRBV19 and TRBJ2-7; D possibly corresponds to TRBD2 (5 bases). The CDR3 length is 12 residues. Germline lookup yields CDR1 LNHDA and CDR2 SQIVND (reference sequence).